This entry is about one TCR beta chain. This clone was seen once. Its antigen is still unknown. Base qualities are not recorded, but no much larger clone differs from it by a single base. To prepare the library, the immunoSEQ multiplex PCR assay was applied. As for how the authors treated the data: Repertoire diversity was quantified with Shannon entropy, accounting for clonal size distribution. The Gini-Simpson index (Simpson_1-D) was used to measure inequality of clonotype distribution. TCRdb obtained this table from immuneACCESS and retained in-frame rearrangements with V and J assigned. These tables miss some clones; where compared with another copy, unresolved V genes account for less than half of the shortfall, and the remainder is unexplained. The DNA gave D and trimming, while V, J and clone size come from that table. In this sample the table shows around 9,000 clones, approximately 85% of which occur a single time. The ten largest clonotypes hold around 15% of the sample.

The sample originates from a study of stem cell transplantation in POMP-related autoinflammatory disease (dated by TCRdb to about 2021). Concerning the study at large: According to the study's hypothesis, the TRB repertoire gets skewed because defective thymoproteasomes impair MHC class I-dependent CD8+ T-cell differentiation and positive selection. Prior to transplant, the patients had CD4+ naive T-cell skewing, low CD8+ T-cell proportions, and decreased T-cell cytokine secretion. Through one year post-transplant, neutrophils and platelets showed 100% donor engraftment on DNA chimerism analysis. High-throughput TRB sequencing assessed how POMP deficiency affects T-cell receptor beta repertoire diversity and CDR3 characteristics. What the research found in general, with its limitations: A restricted number of unique TRB V-J gene pairings was observed in PRAID patients. PRAID patients trended toward lower TRB diversity and higher clonality across all analyzed T-cell subsets. Statistical significance for the trend toward lower diversity and increased clonality in PRAID patients was reached only for regulatory T cells.

In the paper's terms, the time point label means: after hematopoietic stem cell transplant. PRAID was a condition in which autoinflammation came alongside prominent immunodeficiency. T-cell subsets (conventional T cells, CD8+ T cells, regulatory T cells, T follicular helper cells) were sorted before TRB sequencing. The source was CD8+ T cells from PBMCs, collected after stem cell transplantation. The origin of this receptor is a human patient with POMP-related autoinflammation and immune dysregulation (PRAID). Where a transplant has occurred, the graft donor may have supplied some of the T cells.

The bases are TGTGCCAGCAGCTTCTTGGCTAGCGGTTACAATGAGCAGTTCTTC. It encodes CASSFLASGYNEQFF. The V and J genes are TRBV7-6 and TRBJ2-1; the central 7 bases match TRBD2. The germline V gene specifies SGHVS as CDR1 and FNYEAQ as CDR2. Ends trimmed: V by 3 bases, J by 4 bases; bases unmatched to a gene: 6. The CDR3 runs 15 residues from the cysteine to the phenylalanine. The entry retains the CDR3 DNA only, 45 bases that are in frame from base 1.